The 20 T cell receptor beta chains in this list originate from one sample, sequenced in a study of T-cell memory formation after mild COVID-19. Each CDR3 protein gets one entry after TCRdb re-called the 5' RACE reads with MiXCR. The sample lists over 70,000 distinct CDR3 sequences; roughly 15% were seen once. The source material was PBMCs or a T cell subset sorted from them (not recorded which). The origin of the receptors is a young man who had mild COVID-19 (a few samples of this study predate the infection). Cell type and time point are not known.

This clonotype was counted ten times or more. J is TRBJ2-2 and V is TRBV29-1; the match to TRBD1 covers 9 bases. J was trimmed by 5 bases and V by 4 bases; bases with no gene match: 8. The CDR3 totals 15 residues. CDR1 and CDR2 from the germline V gene are SQVTM and ANQGSEA. CDR3 region: CSVVLWDRETGELFF. CDR3 nucleotide sequence: TGCAGCGTTGTCCTATGGGACAGGGAAACCGGGGAGCTGTTTTTT.

This rearrangement joins TRBV4-3 to TRBJ2-1, with 11 bases aligning to TRBD2. There are 16 residues in the CDR3. Germline V lookup: CDR1 LGHNA, CDR2 YSLEER. Trimming removed 4 bases from V and 8 bases from J; junction bases left unmatched: 10. The CDR3 sequence is CASSRVLAGGTDEQFF. Here the CDR3 DNA reads TGCGCCAGCAGCCGAGTCCTAGCGGGGGGTACCGATGAGCAGTTCTTC.

This clonotype was counted only a few times. The J gene is TRBJ2-7, the V gene TRBV12-3 or TRBV12-4; 8 bases fit TRBD2. V shed 5 bases, J shed 3 bases, and the junction held 6 bases outside the gene matches. The CDR3 runs to 14 residues. The CDR3 region has the DNA TGTGCCAGCAGTAGCGGGGGTCCGGTCTACGAGCAGTACTTC. It translates to CASSSGGPVYEQYF.

This clonotype was observed a handful of times. The J gene is TRBJ2-7, the V gene TRBV27; D remains unclear. The V and J ends lost 6 bases and 3 bases respectively, with 6 bases between them. Per the germline V gene, CDR1 is MNHEY and CDR2 is SMNVEV (reference sequence). The CDR3 has 11 residues. CDR3 sequence: CASRVGYEQYF. Written as DNA, the CDR3 is TGTGCCAGCAGGGTGGGCTACGAGCAGTACTTC.

V and J are TRBV4-3 and TRBJ2-2; the D call may be TRBD1 or TRBD2 (7 bases each). Looked up from germline, CDR1 is LGHNA and CDR2 is YSLEER. This CDR3 is 16 amino acids long. The germline V and J ends were trimmed by 4 bases and 2 bases, with 14 bases remaining between them. Here the CDR3 reads CASSLRQGLNTGELFF. In nucleotides, the CDR3 is TGCGCCAGCAGCCTCAGACAGGGACTAAACACCGGGGAGCTGTTTTTT.

This clonotype appeared a few times. This chain uses TRBV29-1 with TRBJ2-6; D gene unclear. The germline V gene encodes CDR1 SQVTM and CDR2 ANQGSEA. The length of the CDR3 is 13 residues. V lost 7 bases and J lost 0, with 7 bases in between. CDR3 amino acids: CSAWGSGANVLTF. The CDR3 DNA follows: TGCAGCGCGTGGGGCTCTGGGGCCAACGTCCTGACTTTC.

The chain combines TRBV2 with TRBJ2-7; TRBD2 aligns across 13 bases. The CDR3 length is 16 residues. Unmatched junction bases numbered 7, after V lost 2 bases and J lost 6 bases. The germline V gene encodes CDR1 SNHLY and CDR2 FYNNEI. CDR3 sequence reads: CASSEWTSGGLSEQYF. The CDR3 bases are TGTGCCAGCAGTGAATGGACTAGCGGGGGCCTGTCCGAGCAGTACTTC.

V is TRBV15 and J is TRBJ2-7; either TRBD1 or TRBD2 may supply D (6 bases each). This CDR3 has 15 amino acids. V was clipped by 1 base and J by 6 bases, with 16 bases between them. Germline V gives CDR1 LNHNV, CDR2 YYDKDF (reference sequence). The CDR3 DNA reads as TGTGCCACCAGCAGAGGCAGAAGACAGGAGGGCGAGCAGTACTTC. Translated, it gives CATSRGRRQEGEQYF.

The rearrangement uses TRBV4-1 and TRBJ2-7; D is ambiguous. Trimming shortened V by 1 base and J by 0 bases, and 13 bases separated the two germline ends. CDR3 length: 16 amino acids. Germline CDR1 reads MGHRA; CDR2 reads YSYEKL. This CDR3 is CASSQVWADPSYEQYF. The DNA for the CDR3 is TGCGCCAGCAGCCAAGTCTGGGCAGACCCCTCCTACGAGCAGTACTTC.

This clonotype was counted only a few times. This sequence joins TRBV20-1 and TRBJ1-1; 8 positions match TRBD1. The germline V gene encodes CDR1 DFQATT and CDR2 SNEGSKA (reference sequence). V was pared by 1 base and J by 4 bases, with 23 bases of the junction left unmatched. CDR3 length: 20 amino acids. CDR3 residues: CSARGAVDRGETKGPTEAFF. CDR3 bases: TGCAGTGCTAGAGGGGCAGTTGACAGGGGAGAGACCAAGGGCCCCACTGAAGCTTTCTTT.

This clonotype has only a few counts. The V call is TRBV14, the J call TRBJ2-4; no reliable D call. This CDR3 comprises 12 residues. Deletions cut 5 bases from V and 8 bases from J, with 10 bases between. CDR1 and CDR2 from the germline V gene are SGHDN and FVKESK. The CDR3 sequence: CASSYGADIQYF. CDR3 nucleotide sequence: TGTGCCAGCAGCTACGGAGCCGACATTCAGTACTTC.

In this sample, this clonotype turned up a few times. The chain links TRBV4-2 to TRBJ1-4, with unresolved D. The CDR3 extends over 15 amino acids. V was shortened by 0 bases and J by 8 bases, with 13 bases between the two germline ends. Germline CDR1 LGHNA, CDR2 YNFKEQ. The CDR3 loop reads CASSQDLRRQEKLFF. The CDR3 bases are TGTGCCAGCAGCCAAGATTTGCGTCGGCAGGAAAAACTGTTTTTT.

The gene calls are TRBV25-1 and TRBJ1-1, with 8 bases identical to TRBD1. With 4 bases clipped from V and 5 bases from J, the junction kept 9 bases outside the gene matches. Germline-derived CDR1 and CDR2 are MGHDK and SYGVNS. The CDR3 is made up of 15 amino acids. The DNA for the CDR3 is TGTGCCAGCAGTGGGGACAGGCTTCTTGGGACTGAAGCTTTCTTT. This translates into CASSGDRLLGTEAFF.

This clonotype showed up just a few times. The V and J genes are TRBV4-3 and TRBJ1-5, with D unresolved. V was clipped by 0 bases and J by 0 bases, with 21 bases between them. The germline gives CDR1 LGHNA, CDR2 YSLEER. CDR3 length: 20 residues. CDR3 DNA: TGCGCCAGCAGCCAAGATCTTTTGGGGTTGGAGGGTCGTAGCAATCAGCCCCAGCATTTT. Translation: CASSQDLLGLEGRSNQPQHF.

The rearrangement uses TRBV20-1 and TRBJ2-1; 7 nucleotides line up with TRBD1. The CDR3 runs 15 residues. Germline assignment: CDR1 DFQATT and CDR2 SNEGSKA (reference sequence). V gave up 0 bases and J gave up 2 bases; unmatched junction bases: 4. The CDR3: CSAREKGAPYNEQFF. As DNA, the CDR3 is TGCAGTGCTAGAGAGAAGGGGGCGCCCTACAATGAGCAGTTCTTC.

This clonotype was detected only a few times. This chain links TRBV5-5 with TRBJ2-7; 9 bases map to TRBD1. This CDR3 spans 16 amino acids. The germline gives CDR1 SGHKS, CDR2 YYEKEE (reference sequence). The J segment lost 3 bases and the V segment lost 0 bases, leaving 7 bases of the junction unmatched. The chain's CDR3 is CASSLEGTGFVYEQYF. DNA of the CDR3: TGTGCCAGCAGCTTGGAAGGGACAGGGTTCGTCTACGAGCAGTACTTC.

The CDR3 loop is CASSLFQGIPFDGYTF. The CDR3 DNA reads TGTGCCAGCAGTCTCTTTCAGGGTATACCCTTCGATGGCTACACCTTC. The chain links TRBV27 to TRBJ1-2, with D tentatively TRBD1 (5 bases). The germline V gene encodes CDR1 MNHEY and CDR2 SMNVEV (reference sequence). V shed 5 bases and J shed 6 bases, with 22 bases lying between them. CDR3 length: 16 residues.

This clonotype showed up just a few times. The chain combines TRBV5-6 with TRBJ2-7; D is possibly TRBD1 (7 bases). The ends were cut back, 6 bases at V and 0 bases at J, with 34 bases in the middle. Germline V gene sequence: CDR1 SGHDT, CDR2 YYEEEE. The CDR3 is made up of 21 amino acids. The CDR3 region has the DNA TGTGCCAGCATCCGAGGAATAAGTGCGGGACAGTTCCCTCCCAGCTCCTACGAGCAGTACTTC. Translation gives CASIRGISAGQFPPSSYEQYF.

This clonotype was observed a handful of times. The rearrangement links TRBV4-1 to TRBJ1-2, with D possibly matching TRBD1 (5 bases). The CDR3 loop spans 14 amino acids. Germline CDR1 reads MGHRA; CDR2 reads YSYEKL. Trimming cost V 1 base and J 4 bases, with 10 bases left between them. CDR3 in amino acids: CASSQVGAGYGYTF. For the CDR3, the DNA is TGCGCCAGCAGCCAAGTTGGGGCTGGCTATGGCTACACCTTC.

This clonotype was recorded a few times. This rearrangement joins TRBV6-1 to TRBJ1-5; 11 bases agree with TRBD1. Germline CDR1 MNHNS, CDR2 SASEGT. The CDR3 runs to 17 residues. The junction had 14 bases not matched to a gene; V was cut back by 4 bases and J by 9 bases. In DNA form, the CDR3 reads TGTGCCAGCAGTGCCTTACCCGGACAGGGGGCCTTATGGCCCCAGCATTTT. As protein: CASSALPGQGALWPQHF.